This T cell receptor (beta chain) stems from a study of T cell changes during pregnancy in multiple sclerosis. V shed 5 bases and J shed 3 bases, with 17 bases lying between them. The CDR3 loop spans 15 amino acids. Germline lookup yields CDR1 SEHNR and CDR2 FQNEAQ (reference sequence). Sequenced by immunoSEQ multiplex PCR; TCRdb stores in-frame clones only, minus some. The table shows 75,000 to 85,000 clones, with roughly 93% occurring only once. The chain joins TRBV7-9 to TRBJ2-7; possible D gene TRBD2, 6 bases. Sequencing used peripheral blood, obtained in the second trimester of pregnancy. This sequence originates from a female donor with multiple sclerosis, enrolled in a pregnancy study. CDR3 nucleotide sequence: TGTGCCAGCAGCCCCTCAGGAGGGGAGGTCTACGAGCAGTACTTC. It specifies CASSPSGGEVYEQYF.